A single sample gave rise to the 3 T cell receptor beta chains below, sequenced in a study of early T cells in non-severe SARS-CoV-2 infection. In TCRdb, the 5' RACE reads were re-called with MiXCR into one record per CDR3 protein. The repertoire holds about 60,000 distinct CDR3 sequences, 18% seen once, with approximately 9% in the top ten. The source was whole blood, collected at baseline. The receptors stem from an adult who was a healthcare worker with PCR-confirmed SARS-CoV-2 infection or an uninfected control (not recorded which).

In its sample, this clonotype was seen a few times. CDR3 in amino acids: CASSSGPNEQFF. CDR3 sequence (DNA): TGTGCCAGCAGTTCAGGTCCCAATGAGCAGTTCTTC. V usage is TRBV7-2 and J usage is TRBJ2-1, with D uncertain. Trimming took off 6 bases at V and 6 bases at J, with 9 bases between the two ends. This CDR3 spans 12 amino acids. Germline-derived CDR1 and CDR2 are SGHTA and FQGNSA.

This clonotype was observed a few times. The rearrangement links TRBV20-1 to TRBJ2-3, with TRBD2 matching 7 bases. The CDR3 extends over 13 amino acids. V lost 8 bases, J lost 8 bases, and 13 bases stayed unmatched. Per germline, CDR1 DFQATT and CDR2 SNEGSKA (reference sequence). The CDR3 region has the DNA TGCAGTTTGTCGGGAGGTGCCTTCGGTACGCAGTATTTT. Protein: CSLSGGAFGTQYF.

The chain recombines TRBV27 with TRBJ2-7; 7 bases are shared with TRBD2. The V gene's germline CDR1 is MNHEY and CDR2 SMNVEV (reference sequence). The length of the CDR3 is 12 residues. The V segment lost 8 bases and the J segment 3 bases; nucleotides outside the gene matches: 4. CDR3 nucleotide sequence: TGTGCCAGCTCTTCTAGCGGCTACGAGCAGTACTTC. It yields the protein CASSSSGYEQYF.